The present entry profiles one T cell receptor (beta chain) with its context. Its target is unknown. Assay used: immunoSEQ multiplex PCR; TCRdb lists only in-frame clones, some missing. The sample holds around 66,000 clones; approximately 97% are singletons and the top ten take around 1.5%. This sample was included in a study of cytomegalovirus exposure and HLA in healthy donors. Study-level results: Altogether, around 160 TCR beta chains were recorded as cytomegalovirus-associated. The tendency of first-cohort TCR clusters to co-occur in the roughly 120 validation repertoires was identified by a subsequent analysis. For cytomegalovirus status, the classifier reportedly gave diagnoses with high specificity and sensitivity.

V was clipped by 6 bases and J by 10 bases; unmatched bases: 6. The CDR3 is 12 amino acids. Germline V gives CDR1 MNHNY, CDR2 SVGAGI (reference sequence). Separation from the roughly 680-subject first cohort characterized the roughly 120-subject validation cohort, to which the donors belonged. The sequence derives from a woman aged 18-29 years in good health and CMV-seropositive. The V call is TRBV6-6, the J call TRBJ1-1; 9 bases line up with TRBD1. The sample comprised PBMCs. The CDR3 loop reads CASSLGTGPAFF. In nucleotides, the CDR3 is TGTGCCAGCAGCCTCGGGACAGGGCCAGCTTTCTTT.